This T cell receptor beta chain appears in the sequencing data of a study of T cells after yellow fever vaccination. Study in general: In the case of low-cell-number fractions, SMART-Seq v4 Ultra Low Input was used for preparation.

The CDR3 sequence is 17 residues long. Germline CDR1 LGHNA, CDR2 YSLEER. Details on this clonotype: Its matching antigen is unknown. Since a much larger clone is just one base distant, this may be a read error.

The study's findings and limits: Weaker overall was a secondary response that nonetheless peaked faster, on day 5 versus 15.

TCRdb independently ran MiXCR on the 5' RACE reads; one entry per CDR3 protein. The repertoire consists of some 400,000 distinct CDR3 sequences, with 15% to 20% occurring once and the leading ten covering over 15%. The receptor was derived from a young man who received the YFV17D yellow fever vaccine. This chain joins TRBV4-3 and TRBJ2-4; 10 nucleotides agree with TRBD1. The sequencing here drew on PBMCs, taken before the yellow fever booster vaccination. The CDR3 DNA follows: TGCGCCAGCAGCCAAGACCTGACAGGGGGCTCCAAAAACATTCGGTACTTC. Protein sequence: CASSQDLTGGSKNIRYF.